One sample yielded the 32 T cell receptor beta chains listed below, sequenced in a study of post-analysis software for immune sequencing data (dated by TCRdb to 2013 to 2016). What the research found in general, with its limitations: Patients showed significantly higher frequencies than controls for several TRBV segments, among them TRBV5-6, TRBV5-1 and TRBV20-1.

These receptors' targets are unknown. The library was made by PCR. These reads were obtained on an Illumina HiSeq 2500. To reduce PCR and sequencing biases, unique molecular identifiers were incorporated into the TCR beta cDNA libraries. Using fastp at Q25 and MiXCR, TCRdb reprocessed the public reads and kept productive beta chains. Rows with one shared CDR3 protein collapse into an entry with the most common genes and DNA. This sample comprises roughly 430,000 distinct CDR3 sequences, approximately 37% of them detected only once. The ten largest clonotypes hold about 7.6% of the sample. Sequenced sample: blood. The receptors derive from a girl between 2 and 10 years old with multiple sclerosis.

This sequence joins TRBV4-1 and TRBJ2-1; D is possibly TRBD1 (6 bases). V was trimmed by 4 bases and J by 8 bases, leaving 21 bases between them. Germline V CDR1 and CDR2: MGHRA, YSYEKL. This CDR3 is 16 amino acids long. CDR3 residues: CASSLLTRGIIHEQFF. The CDR3 DNA is TGCGCCAGCAGCCTACTTACTAGGGGGATTATCCATGAGCAGTTCTTC.

This clonotype appeared a few times. The V and J genes are TRBV29-1 and TRBJ2-1; D perhaps matches TRBD2 (7 bases). CDR3 size: 14 residues. V lost 4 bases and J 7 bases, leaving 17 bases between the germline ends. Germline V gene lookup returns CDR1 SQVTM and CDR2 ANQGSEA. Here the CDR3 reads CSVGMSRGGNEQFF. The CDR3 coding sequence is TGCAGCGTTGGAATGAGCAGGGGAGGGAATGAGCAGTTCTTC.

The V call is TRBV24-1, the J call TRBJ2-3; TRBD1 matches 7 bases. V was clipped by 11 bases and J by 0 bases; unmatched bases: 7. The CDR3 sequence is 14 residues long. Looked up from germline, CDR1 is KGHDR and CDR2 is SFDVKD. The CDR3 protein is CAIRQGSSTDTQYF. The CDR3 nucleotides are TGTGCCATAAGACAGGGATCCAGCACAGATACGCAGTATTTT.

This clonotype showed up just a few times. The J gene is TRBJ2-7, the V gene TRBV13, with no clear D. The V and J ends lost 2 bases and 1 base respectively, with 12 bases between them. The CDR3 covers 15 residues. Germline lookup yields CDR1 PRHDT and CDR2 FYEKMQ (reference sequence). The DNA of the CDR3 is TGTGCCAGCAGCTTAAGGGCAGCCCCTTCCTACGAGCAGTACTTC. Protein: CASSLRAAPSYEQYF.

The chain carries TRBV12-3 or TRBV12-4 and TRBJ2-3; maybe TRBD2 (5 bases). CDR3 size: 14 residues. Between the trimmed V and J ends, which lost 3 bases and 4 bases, there was a span of 11 bases. CDR3 sequence (DNA): TGTGCCAGCAGTTTCGGACTTCCCTCAGATACGCAGTATTTT. Translated: CASSFGLPSDTQYF.

The chain uses TRBV5-1 and TRBJ2-3; D unclear. V was shortened by 2 bases and J by 14 bases, with 12 bases between the two germline ends. This CDR3 has 11 residues. Germline CDR1 and CDR2: SGHRS and YFSETQ. The CDR3 sequence: CASSFDRARYF. The CDR3 DNA sequence: TGCGCCAGCAGCTTTGACCGAGCGCGGTATTTT.

This rearrangement joins TRBV5-1 to TRBJ1-1, with 11 bases lining up with TRBD1. CDR3 length equals 16 residues. The V segment lost 4 bases and the J segment 0 bases; nucleotides outside the gene matches: 5. Germline V gives CDR1 SGHRS, CDR2 YFSETQ. CDR3 protein: CASSTDRGLMNTEAFF. In DNA form, the CDR3 reads TGCGCCAGCAGCACGGACAGGGGGCTTATGAACACTGAAGCTTTCTTT.

The rearrangement joins TRBV28 to TRBJ2-4; D is possibly TRBD1 (6 bases). Germline values: CDR1 MDHEN, CDR2 SYDVKM. The CDR3 consists of 14 residues. With 2 bases removed from V and 6 bases from J, the gap between germline ends came to 11 bases. CDR3 sequence (DNA): TGTGCCAGCAGTTTACCAGGGGAAACAAACATTCAGTACTTC. As protein: CASSLPGETNIQYF. The full variable domain, with the rest looked up from reference TRBV28 and TRBJ2-4, is DVKVTQSSRYLVKRTGEKVFLECVQDMDHENMFWYRQDPGLGLRLIYFSYDVKMKEKGDIPEGYSVSREKKERFSLILESASTNQTSMYLCASSLPGETNIQYFGAGTRLSVL.

The chain uses TRBV9 and TRBJ2-6; D uncertain. Germline V CDR1 and CDR2: SGDLS, YYNGEE. The CDR3 sequence is 17 residues long. V gave up 4 bases and J gave up 0 bases, with 14 bases separating them. This CDR3 is CASSPSRYSSGANVLTF. The CDR3 DNA is TGTGCCAGCAGCCCCAGCCGGTACAGCTCTGGGGCCAACGTCCTGACTTTC.

In its sample, this clonotype was seen once. The gene calls are TRBV4-1 and TRBJ2-3; 9 nucleotides align to TRBD2. Germline CDR1 MGHRA, CDR2 YSYEKL. This CDR3 is built from 18 residues. V shed 3 bases and J 0 bases; nucleotides not matched to a gene: 10. In DNA, the CDR3 is TGCGCCAGCAGCCATGAAGTCCCGACTAGCGGTAGCACAGATACGCAGTATTTT. Translation gives CASSHEVPTSGSTDTQYF.

The chain links TRBV2 to TRBJ2-1, with 12 positions matching TRBD2. CDR1 is SNHLY, CDR2 FYNNEI, per germline. The junction had 7 bases not matched to a gene; V was cut back by 2 bases and J by 8 bases. The CDR3 is 16 amino acids. CDR3 protein: CASSETTSGGWYEQFF. The CDR3 DNA follows: TGTGCCAGCAGTGAAACAACTAGCGGGGGGTGGTATGAGCAGTTCTTC. Variable domain in full (rest from reference TRBV2 and TRBJ2-1): EPEVTQTPSHQVTQMGQEVILRCVPISNHLYFYWYRQILGQKVEFLVSFYNNEISEKSEIFDDQFSVERPDGSNFTLKIRSTKLEDSAMYFCASSETTSGGWYEQFFGPGTRLTVL.

The chain uses TRBV5-1 and TRBJ1-2, with TRBD1 as a possible D gene (6 bases). The germline V gene has CDR1 SGHRS and CDR2 YFSETQ. CDR3 length equals 14 residues. The ends were cut back, 4 bases at V and 4 bases at J, with 14 bases in the middle. The CDR3 DNA follows: TGCGCCAGCAGCACGTCGGGGGGCGGCTATGGCTACACCTTC. Translation: CASSTSGGGYGYTF.

This clonotype has only a few counts. V gene TRBV4-3 combines with J gene TRBJ1-4; D is unclear. The CDR3 spans 13 residues. Germline CDR1 LGHNA, CDR2 YSLEER. Trimming cost V 0 bases and J 5 bases, with 4 bases left between them. CDR3 sequence reads: CASSQDENEKLFF. The DNA of the CDR3 is TGCGCCAGCAGCCAAGATGAAAATGAAAAACTGTTTTTT.

In its sample, this clonotype was seen a few times. The CDR3 DNA reads TGTGCCAGCAGCTTAGGTCGGTGGGAAGGCTACACCTTC. Residues: CASSLGRWEGYTF. The chain couples TRBV7-8 to TRBJ1-2; D is ambiguous. Per germline, CDR1 SGHVS and CDR2 FQNEAQ. Trimming took off 1 base at V and 8 bases at J, with 11 bases between the two ends. The CDR3 extends over 13 amino acids.

The chain links TRBV20-1 to TRBJ1-5; D is possibly TRBD1 (5 bases). There are 12 residues in the CDR3. Trimming removed 6 bases at V and 7 bases at J, with 13 bases between. Germline V gene lookup returns CDR1 DFQATT and CDR2 SNEGSKA (reference sequence). CDR3 bases: TGCAGTGCCAATCGGGGGGGACAGCCCCAGCATTTT. Translated: CSANRGGQPQHF.

The chain has TRBV5-1 and TRBJ2-1, with a weak D call TRBD2 (5 bases). This CDR3 has 16 amino acids. Trimming cost V 4 bases and J 2 bases, with 16 bases left between them. Germline loops: CDR1 SGHRS, CDR2 YFSETQ. For the CDR3, the DNA is TGCGCCAGCAGCCCGTCCCCGGCGCGGGCCTACAATGAGCAGTTCTTC. Translation gives CASSPSPARAYNEQFF.

The chain recombines TRBV29-1 with TRBJ1-1, with TRBD1 matching over 7 bases. This CDR3 has 13 residues. Per germline, CDR1 SQVTM and CDR2 ANQGSEA. V dropped 7 bases and J dropped 1; count of bases not matched to a gene: 6. CDR3 protein: CSAWTGRNTEAFF. The CDR3 DNA reads as TGCAGCGCTTGGACAGGACGGAACACTGAAGCTTTCTTT.

The rearrangement links TRBV5-1 to TRBJ2-3, with 12 positions matching TRBD1. Trimming at V came to 0 bases and at J to 2 bases, leaving 13 bases not matched to a gene. The CDR3 extends over 20 amino acids. CDR1 and CDR2 (germline): SGHRS, YFSETQ. In DNA, the CDR3 is TGCGCCAGCAGCTTGGGGACCGGGACAGGGGGCGCGTCCTACACAGATACGCAGTATTTT. The encoded protein is CASSLGTGTGGASYTDTQYF.

This clonotype was found once. This sequence joins TRBV20-1 and TRBJ2-1; 15 bases fit TRBD2. CDR1 DFQATT and CDR2 SNEGSKA come from the germline V gene (reference sequence). The CDR3 covers 19 residues. V dropped 3 bases and J dropped 0; count of bases not matched to a gene: 9. The CDR3 region is CSARGGTSGRTSSYNEQFF. CDR3 nucleotides: TGCAGTGCTAGGGGTGGGACTAGCGGGAGGACCAGCTCCTACAATGAGCAGTTCTTC.

V and J are TRBV7-3 and TRBJ1-5; D uncertain. Germline CDR1 is SGHTA and CDR2 is FQGTGA. Trimming took 5 bases from V and 0 from J, leaving 23 bases between them. The CDR3 extends over 19 amino acids. Written as DNA, the CDR3 is TGTGCCAGCAGCCACCCTCCGGGCAGGCCCTGGGGTAGCAATCAGCCCCAGCATTTT. This gives the protein CASSHPPGRPWGSNQPQHF. Together with reference TRBV7-3 and TRBJ1-5, the CDR3 gives the full variable domain: GAGVSQTPSNKVTEKGKYVELRCDPISGHTALYWYRQSLGQGPEFLIYFQGTGAADDSGLPNDRFFAVRPEGSVSTLKIQRTERGDSAVYLCASSHPPGRPWGSNQPQHFGDGTRLSIL.

The gene calls are TRBV12-3 or TRBV12-4 and TRBJ1-1, with D unclear. Trimming removed 6 bases at V and 7 bases at J, with 15 bases between. This CDR3 spans 13 amino acids. The CDR3 DNA follows: TGTGCCAGCAGGCTCAACCGGGAGGTTGAAGCTTTCTTT. This gives the protein CASRLNREVEAFF.

The rearrangement links TRBV6-6 to TRBJ2-5; no clear D gene. V dropped 0 bases and J dropped 5 bases, with 10 bases sitting between them. Germline V gives CDR1 MNHNY, CDR2 SVGAGI (reference sequence). The CDR3 length is 14 residues. The DNA for the CDR3 is TGTGCCAGCAGTTACTCTGCCCAGTCGGAGACCCAGTACTTC. This sequence encodes CASSYSAQSETQYF.

This clonotype was seen only a few times. The chain links TRBV12-5 to TRBJ2-7, with D unresolved. Trimming pared 2 bases from V and 1 base from J, leaving 15 bases between. Germline V CDR1 and CDR2: LGHNT, FRNRAP. The CDR3 is made up of 16 amino acids. This CDR3 reads CASGLKTRIQSYEQYF. The CDR3 DNA follows: TGTGCTAGTGGTTTGAAAACCCGGATTCAGTCCTACGAGCAGTACTTC.

The chain couples TRBV7-8 to TRBJ2-5; D uncertain. V lost 5 bases and J lost 5, with 12 bases in between. The CDR3 has 13 residues. CDR1 is SGHVS, CDR2 FQNEAQ, per germline. The CDR3 loop is CASSPVGSETQYF. DNA for the CDR3: TGTGCCAGCAGCCCGGTAGGGTCGGAGACCCAGTACTTC.

In nucleotides, the CDR3 is TGCAGCGTTAACCGACAGGGCACAGATACGCAGTATTTT. Amino acids: CSVNRQGTDTQYF. The chain links TRBV29-1 to TRBJ2-3, with D perhaps TRBD1 (6 bases). CDR3 size: 13 residues. V was trimmed by 5 bases and J by 1 base, leaving 10 bases between them. Per the germline V gene, CDR1 is SQVTM and CDR2 is ANQGSEA.

V and J are TRBV6-1 and TRBJ1-5; D may be TRBD1 (6 bases). The V end lost 0 bases, the J end lost 8 bases, and 11 bases lay between the germline ends. Germline V gene data show CDR1 as MNHNS and CDR2 as SASEGT. This CDR3 region has 14 residues. CDR3 sequence (DNA): TGTGCCAGCAGTGAAGCGACAGGAGGCAAGCCCCAGCATTTT. Its translation is CASSEATGGKPQHF.

This clonotype was seen a few times. The chain couples TRBV29-1 to TRBJ2-5, with TRBD2 matching 10 bases. The ends lost 4 bases at V and 7 bases at J; junction bases unmatched: 6. The CDR3 is 13 amino acids. CDR1 is SQVTM and CDR2 is ANQGSEA in the germline V gene. CDR3 sequence (DNA): TGCAGCGTTGCTGAGCGGGGGGGGAGGACCCAGTACTTC. Translation gives CSVAERGGRTQYF.

This clonotype was picked up one time. The genes are TRBV6-2 or TRBV6-3 and TRBJ2-4; D is unresolved. Near its end, the DNA agrees better with TRBJ2-7, so the J call may be wrong. The germline gives CDR1 MNHEY, CDR2 SVGEGT. CDR3 length: 13 amino acids. CDR3: CASGGRNWHEQYF. The CDR3 DNA reads as TGTGCCAGCGGTGGGCGGAACTGGCACGAGCAGTACTTC.

The chain joins TRBV27 to TRBJ2-1; the D is unclear. The DNA end is more similar to TRBJ2-7, so the J call may be wrong. The CDR3 spans 14 residues. Germline loops: CDR1 MNHEY, CDR2 SMNVEV (reference sequence). CDR3 loop: CASSSFQADNEQYF. CDR3 nucleotides: TGTGCCAGCAGCTCGTTTCAGGCCGACAATGAGCAGTACTTC.

This chain uses TRBV29-1 with TRBJ2-7; a possible D gene is TRBD2 (6 bases). The germline V gene has CDR1 SQVTM and CDR2 ANQGSEA. The CDR3 length is 14 residues. V lost 3 bases and J 0 bases, leaving 12 bases between the germline ends. The CDR3 coding sequence is TGCAGCGTTGAGGGGCAGGGAGGCTCCTACGAGCAGTACTTC. Protein: CSVEGQGGSYEQYF.

This chain links TRBV29-1 with TRBJ2-5, with D possibly called TRBD1 or TRBD2 (6 bases each). Trimming shortened V by 8 bases and J by 11 bases, and 21 bases separated the two germline ends. CDR1 is SQVTM and CDR2 is ANQGSEA in the germline V gene. The length of the CDR3 is 12 residues. CDR3 protein: CSSWGATWEQYF. DNA of the CDR3: TGCAGCTCCTGGGGGGCGACTTGGGAGCAGTACTTC. The variable domain in full, completed from reference TRBV29-1 and TRBJ2-5, reads SAVISQKPSRDICQRGTSLTIQCQVDSQVTMMFWYRQQPGQSLTLIATANQGSEATYESGFVIDKFPISRPNLTFSTLTVSNMSPEDSSIYLCSSWGATWEQYFGPGTRLLVL.

This clonotype showed up just once. The V and J genes are TRBV28 and TRBJ2-7; D may be TRBD2 (6 bases). The CDR3 spans 13 residues. V was pared by 6 bases and J by 5 bases, with 14 bases between. Germline CDR1 reads MDHEN; CDR2 reads SYDVKM. CDR3 region: CASSPVWGDEQYF. DNA of the CDR3: TGTGCCAGCAGCCCAGTCTGGGGGGACGAGCAGTACTTC.